This T cell receptor beta chain was recovered during a study of blood T cell repertoires in COVID-19. The wider study: The United States, Italy and Spain supplied acute and convalescent COVID-19 samples. Sample material is recorded as cDNA or gDNA derived from T cells, B-cell-depleted T cells, or PBMCs.

Under the authors' procedure: Amplification of reference gene primers provided the estimated nucleated cell counts. TCRdb keeps only in-frame clones here, not all; method: immunoSEQ multiplex PCR. D and trimming come from the DNA, and the V and J calls and clone size come from that table. This table has some 240,000 clones, over 75% appearing once. CDR1 and CDR2 (germline): SGHVS, FQNEAQ. V shed 5 bases, J shed 1 base, and the junction held 8 bases outside the gene matches. The CDR3 runs 16 residues. This chain joins TRBV7-8 and TRBJ1-1; TRBD1 agrees at 9 bases. Sequencing was carried out using peripheral blood. The sequence was obtained from a human donor in a cohort sampled during active COVID-19. The CDR3 nucleotides are TGTGCCAGCAGCCCCGACAGGGGGAGGGGGAACACTGAAGCTTTCTTT. Protein product: CASSPDRGRGNTEAFF. Based on the CDR3 plus reference TRBV7-8 and TRBJ1-1, the full variable domain is GAGVSQSPRYKVAKRGQDVALRCDPISGHVSLFWYQQALGQGPEFLTYFQNEAQLDKSGLPSDRFFAERPEGSVSTLKIQRTQQEDSAVYLCASSPDRGRGNTEAFFGQGTRLTVV.